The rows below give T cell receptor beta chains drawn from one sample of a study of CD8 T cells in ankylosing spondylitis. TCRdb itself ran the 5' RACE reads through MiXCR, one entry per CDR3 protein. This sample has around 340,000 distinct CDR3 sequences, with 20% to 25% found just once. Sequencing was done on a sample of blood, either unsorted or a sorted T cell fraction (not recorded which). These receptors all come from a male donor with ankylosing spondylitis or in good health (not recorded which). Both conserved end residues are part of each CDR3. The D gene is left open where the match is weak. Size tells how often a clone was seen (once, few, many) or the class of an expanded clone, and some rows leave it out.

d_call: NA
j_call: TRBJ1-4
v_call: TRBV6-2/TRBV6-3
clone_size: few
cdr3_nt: TGTGCCAGCAGTTACACGGCGGATTGGGAAAAACTGTTTTTT
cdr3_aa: CASSYTADWEKLFF

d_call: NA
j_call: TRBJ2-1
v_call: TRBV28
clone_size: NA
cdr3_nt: TGTGCCAGCAGTTTACCCCTACCCGGGACCAAGAACCCCATCTCCTACAATGAGCAGTTCTTC
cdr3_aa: CASSLPLPGTKNPISYNEQFF

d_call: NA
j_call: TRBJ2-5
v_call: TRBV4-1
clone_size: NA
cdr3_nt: TGCGCCAGCAGCCAAGATCTTCTGGAGTTAGATCCCGAGACCCAGTACTTC
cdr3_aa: CASSQDLLELDPETQYF

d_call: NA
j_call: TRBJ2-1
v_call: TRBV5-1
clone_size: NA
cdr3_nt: TGCGCCAGCAGCTGGGGAGAAAGGACCTACAATGAGCAGTTCTTC
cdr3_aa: CASSWGERTYNEQFF

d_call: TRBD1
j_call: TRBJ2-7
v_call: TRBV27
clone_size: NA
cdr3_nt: TGTGCCAGCAGTTTATCATCCGGGACAGCCTACGAGCAGTACTTC
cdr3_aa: CASSLSSGTAYEQYF

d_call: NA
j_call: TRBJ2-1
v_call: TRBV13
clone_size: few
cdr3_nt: TGTGCCAGCCAAAAAGCAAACAATGAGCAGTTCTTC
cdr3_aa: CASQKANNEQFF

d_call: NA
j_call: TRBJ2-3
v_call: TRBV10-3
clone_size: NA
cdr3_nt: TGTGCCATCACCCAGGAGCGGGCAGATACGCAGTATTTT
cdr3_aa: CAITQERADTQYF

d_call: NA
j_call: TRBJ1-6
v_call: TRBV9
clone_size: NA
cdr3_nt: TGTGCCAGCAGCGTAGCCGGGACACCTGATTCACCCCTCCACTTT
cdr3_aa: CASSVAGTPDSPLHF

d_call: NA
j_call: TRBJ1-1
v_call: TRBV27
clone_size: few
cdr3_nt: TGTGCCAGCAGTTTGTTGGGGCGCACTGAAGCTTTCTTT
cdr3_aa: CASSLLGRTEAFF

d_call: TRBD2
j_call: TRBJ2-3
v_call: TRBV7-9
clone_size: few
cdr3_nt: TGTGCCAGCAGCCCTTTCGGGGGGGGCACAGATACGCAGTATTTT
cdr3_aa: CASSPFGGGTDTQYF

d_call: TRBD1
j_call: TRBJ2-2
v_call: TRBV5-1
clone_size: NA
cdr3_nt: TGCGCCAGCAGCAGCCCGGACAGGAAGAAAACCGGGGAGCTGTTTTTT
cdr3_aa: CASSSPDRKKTGELFF

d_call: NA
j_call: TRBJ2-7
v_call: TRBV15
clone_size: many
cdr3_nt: TGTGCCACCAGCAGCGGGGAGAGCTACGAGCAGTACTTC
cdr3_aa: CATSSGESYEQYF

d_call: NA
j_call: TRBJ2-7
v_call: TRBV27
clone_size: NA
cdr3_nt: TGTGCCAGCAGTTTATCGGGCAGATGGAGCTCCTACGAGCAGTACTTC
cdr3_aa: CASSLSGRWSSYEQYF

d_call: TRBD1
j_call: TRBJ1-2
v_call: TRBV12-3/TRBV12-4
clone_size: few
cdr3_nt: TGTGCCAGCAGTCCCGACAGGGGGCTTGGCTATGGCTACACCTTC
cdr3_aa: CASSPDRGLGYGYTF

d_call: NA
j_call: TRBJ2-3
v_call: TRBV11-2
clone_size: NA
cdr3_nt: TGTCCCCGTAGGGGGGTTCCCACAGATACGCAGTATTTT
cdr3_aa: CPRRGVPTDTQYF

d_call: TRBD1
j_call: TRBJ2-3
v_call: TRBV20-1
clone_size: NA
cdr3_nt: TGCAGTGCACCGACAGGGATCAGAACAGATACGCAGTATTTT
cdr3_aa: CSAPTGIRTDTQYF

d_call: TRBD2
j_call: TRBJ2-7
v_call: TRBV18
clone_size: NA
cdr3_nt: TGTGCCAGCTCACCCCCGGGGGGTAGCTCCTACGAGCAGTACTTC
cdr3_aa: CASSPPGGSSYEQYF

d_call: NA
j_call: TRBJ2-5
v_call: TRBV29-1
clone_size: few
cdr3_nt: TGCAGCGTTGAAGATCGCGGCCGGGACCAAGAGACCCAGTACTTC
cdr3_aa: CSVEDRGRDQETQYF

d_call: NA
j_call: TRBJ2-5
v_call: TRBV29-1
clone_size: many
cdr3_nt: TGCAGCGTGAACCGGGGACGGTCGTACCAAGAGACCCAGTACTTC
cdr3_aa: CSVNRGRSYQETQYF

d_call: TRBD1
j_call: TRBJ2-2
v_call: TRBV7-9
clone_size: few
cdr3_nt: TGTGCCAGCAGGACTCCCGGGACAGGGTACACCGGGGAGCTGTTTTTT
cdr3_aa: CASRTPGTGYTGELFF

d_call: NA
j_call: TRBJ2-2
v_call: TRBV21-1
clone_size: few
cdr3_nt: TGTGCCAGCAGCGGAACAGGTTCCCTCCTGGACACCGGGGAGCTGTTTTTT
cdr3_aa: CASSGTGSLLDTGELFF

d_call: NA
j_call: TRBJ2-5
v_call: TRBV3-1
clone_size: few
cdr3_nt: TGTGCCAGCAGCCATCGGCAGGCGCAAGAGACCCAGTACTTC
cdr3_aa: CASSHRQAQETQYF

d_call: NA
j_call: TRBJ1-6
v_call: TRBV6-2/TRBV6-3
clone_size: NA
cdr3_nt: TGTGCCAGCAGTTATCTAGGTGGAGGCCATTCACCCCTCCACTTT
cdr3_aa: CASSYLGGGHSPLHF

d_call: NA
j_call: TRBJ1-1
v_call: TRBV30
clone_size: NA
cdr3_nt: TGTGCCTTGGACCTAAACGCCCTTGAAGCTTTCTTT
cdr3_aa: CALDLNALEAFF

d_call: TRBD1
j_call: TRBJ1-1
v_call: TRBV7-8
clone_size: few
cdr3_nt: TGTGCCAGCAGCTTAGGTCGTGCAGGGGGCCCTCAGAACACTGAAGCTTTCTTT
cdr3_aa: CASSLGRAGGPQNTEAFF

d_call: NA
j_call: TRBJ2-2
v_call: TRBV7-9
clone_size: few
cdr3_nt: TGTGCCGGCAGCTCCTCGAACACCGGGGAGCTGTTTTTT
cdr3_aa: CAGSSSNTGELFF

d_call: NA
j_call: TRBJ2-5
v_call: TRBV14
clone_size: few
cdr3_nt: TGTTGGAGAGAGACCCAGTACTTC
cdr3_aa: CWRETQYF

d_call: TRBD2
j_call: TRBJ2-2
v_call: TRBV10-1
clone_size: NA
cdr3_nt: TGCGCCAGCAGTGATGAGCGGGGGGGCAGGGAGCTGTTTTTT
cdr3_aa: CASSDERGGRELFF

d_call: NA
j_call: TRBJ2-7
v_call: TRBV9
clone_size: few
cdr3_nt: TGTGCCAGCAGCGTAGAGGCGACAAGCCCCTACGAGCAGTACTTC
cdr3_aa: CASSVEATSPYEQYF

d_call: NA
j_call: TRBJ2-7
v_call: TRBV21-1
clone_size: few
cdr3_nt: TGTGCCAGCAGCAAAGGGGCTAGGCAGTACTTC
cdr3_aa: CASSKGARQYF

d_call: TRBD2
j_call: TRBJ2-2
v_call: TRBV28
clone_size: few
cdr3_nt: TGTGCCAGCAGTTTATTCCTACTAGCGGGGGCCCAAACCCCCGGGGAGCTGTTTTTT
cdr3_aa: CASSLFLLAGAQTPGELFF

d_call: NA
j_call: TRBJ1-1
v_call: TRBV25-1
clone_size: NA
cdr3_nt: TGTGCCAGCAGTATGAACCGGGACACTGAAGCTTTCTTT
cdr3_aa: CASSMNRDTEAFF

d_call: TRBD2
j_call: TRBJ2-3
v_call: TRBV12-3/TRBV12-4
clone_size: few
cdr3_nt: TGTGCCAGCAGTCCCTCTAGCGGGGGGCCCCCCGATACGCAGTATTTT
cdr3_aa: CASSPSSGGPPDTQYF

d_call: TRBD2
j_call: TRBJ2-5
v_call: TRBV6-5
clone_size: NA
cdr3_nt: TGTGCCAGCAGTTACAGTCCGCTAGCGGACCAGAGCGGGGAGACCCAGTACTTC
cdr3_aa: CASSYSPLADQSGETQYF

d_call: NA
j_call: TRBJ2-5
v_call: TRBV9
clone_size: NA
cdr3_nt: TGTGCCAGCAGCGTAGCGGGATCTGTGGAGACCCAGTACTTC
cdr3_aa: CASSVAGSVETQYF

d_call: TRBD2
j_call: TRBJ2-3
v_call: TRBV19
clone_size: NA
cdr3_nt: TGTGCCAGCAGGGAGACTAGCAGATTCACAGATACGCAGTATTTT
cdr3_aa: CASRETSRFTDTQYF

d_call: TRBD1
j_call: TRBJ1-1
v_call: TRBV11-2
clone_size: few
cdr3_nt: TGTGCCAGCAGGTCGGGACAGAAGGTCACTGAAGCTTTCTTT
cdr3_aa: CASRSGQKVTEAFF

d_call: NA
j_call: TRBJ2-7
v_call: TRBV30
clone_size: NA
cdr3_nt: TGTGCCTGGAGTAGCGACAGTTTGGGCGAGCAGTACTTC
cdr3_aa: CAWSSDSLGEQYF

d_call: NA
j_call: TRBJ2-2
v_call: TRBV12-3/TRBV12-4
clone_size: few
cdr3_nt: TGTGCCAGCACCCCTTTCCGACCCGGCACGGGCACCGGGGAGCTGTTTTTT
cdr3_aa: CASTPFRPGTGTGELFF

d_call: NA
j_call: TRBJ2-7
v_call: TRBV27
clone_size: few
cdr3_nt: TGTGCCAGCAGAACAGGGTTCCACGAGCAGTACTTC
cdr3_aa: CASRTGFHEQYF

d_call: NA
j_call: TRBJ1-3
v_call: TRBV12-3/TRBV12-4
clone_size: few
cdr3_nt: TGTGCCAGCAGCTCCGGTTCTGGGGGAAACACCATATATTTT
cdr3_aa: CASSSGSGGNTIYF

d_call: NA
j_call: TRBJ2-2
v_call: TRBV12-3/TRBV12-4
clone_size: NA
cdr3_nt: TGTGCCAGCAGTTTATGGGCAGCGGTTGGAACCGGGGAGCTGTTTTTT
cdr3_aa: CASSLWAAVGTGELFF

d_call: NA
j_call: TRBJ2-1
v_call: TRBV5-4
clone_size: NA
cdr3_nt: TGTGCCAGCAGCTCCCCGGCAGACTACAATGAGCAGTTCTTC
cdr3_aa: CASSSPADYNEQFF

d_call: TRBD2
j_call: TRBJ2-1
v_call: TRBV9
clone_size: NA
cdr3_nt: TGTGCCAGCAGCGTAGGCCGAGCGGGGGGGCCAGAGCAGTTCTTC
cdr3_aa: CASSVGRAGGPEQFF

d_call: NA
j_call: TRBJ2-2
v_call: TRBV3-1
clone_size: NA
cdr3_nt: TGTGCCAGCAGCCAAGATTGGAGGGGAAGGGAGCTGTTTTTT
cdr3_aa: CASSQDWRGRELFF

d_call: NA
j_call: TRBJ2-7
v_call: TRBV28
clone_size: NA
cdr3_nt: TGTGCCAGCACTCATCGAGACAGGAACTACGAGCAGTACTTC
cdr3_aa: CASTHRDRNYEQYF

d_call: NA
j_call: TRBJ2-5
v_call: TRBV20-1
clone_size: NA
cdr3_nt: TGCAGTGCTAGAGAGGACCCGGAAGAGACCCAGTACTTC
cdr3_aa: CSAREDPEETQYF

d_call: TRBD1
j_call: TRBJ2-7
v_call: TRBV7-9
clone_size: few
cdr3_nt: TGTGCCAGCAGCTCCGGGACAGGGGTGAGCTCCTACGAGCAGTACTTC
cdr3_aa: CASSSGTGVSSYEQYF

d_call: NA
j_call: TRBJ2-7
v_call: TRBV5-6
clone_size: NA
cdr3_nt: TGTGCCAGCAGTGAAGGGATGGACGAGCAGTACTTC
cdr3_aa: CASSEGMDEQYF

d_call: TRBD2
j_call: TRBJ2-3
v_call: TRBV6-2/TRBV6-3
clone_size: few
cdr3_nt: TGTGCCAGCAGTTACCTAGTATCCAGCGGGGACACAGATACGCAGTATTTT
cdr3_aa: CASSYLVSSGDTDTQYF

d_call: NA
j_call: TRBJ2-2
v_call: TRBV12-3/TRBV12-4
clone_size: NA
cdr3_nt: TGTGCCAGCAGTTACTACAGGGATCCGAACACCGGGGAGCTGTTTTTT
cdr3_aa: CASSYYRDPNTGELFF

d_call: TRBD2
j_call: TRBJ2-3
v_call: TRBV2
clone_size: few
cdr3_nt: TGTGCCAGCAGCGGTAGCGGGGGAATCACAGATACGCAGTATTTT
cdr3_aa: CASSGSGGITDTQYF

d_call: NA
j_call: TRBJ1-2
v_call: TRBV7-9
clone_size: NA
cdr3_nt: TGTGCCAGCAGCTTAGGACCGATCTATGGCTACACCTTC
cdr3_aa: CASSLGPIYGYTF

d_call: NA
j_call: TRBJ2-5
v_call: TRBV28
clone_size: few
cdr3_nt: TGTGCCAGCAGTTTTAACAACCAAGAGACCCAGTACTTC
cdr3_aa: CASSFNNQETQYF

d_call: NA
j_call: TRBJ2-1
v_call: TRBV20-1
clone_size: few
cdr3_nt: TGCAGTGCTAGCCGGGACGGCCCTCACAATGAGCAGTTCTTC
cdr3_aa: CSASRDGPHNEQFF

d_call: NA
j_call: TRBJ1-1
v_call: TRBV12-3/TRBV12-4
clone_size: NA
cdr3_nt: TGTGCCAGCAGCGGGACCGCTCGGGGGGCTGAAGCTTTCTTT
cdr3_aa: CASSGTARGAEAFF

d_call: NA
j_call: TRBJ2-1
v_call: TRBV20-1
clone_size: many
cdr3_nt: TGCAGTGCTAGAGACGCAGGGTACAATGAGCAGTTCTTC
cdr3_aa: CSARDAGYNEQFF

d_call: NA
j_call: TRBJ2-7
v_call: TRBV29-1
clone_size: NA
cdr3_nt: TGCAGCGTTGAAGGTCGTTGGGGAGACAGTAGCTCCTACGAGCAGTACTTC
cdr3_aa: CSVEGRWGDSSSYEQYF

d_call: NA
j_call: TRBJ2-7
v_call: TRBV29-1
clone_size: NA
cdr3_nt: TGCAGCGCCTTGACAGGCTCCTACGAGCAGTACTTC
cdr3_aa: CSALTGSYEQYF